Only a few counts were recorded for the clone carrying this T cell receptor beta chain. Its specificity is not known. Time point reported: healthy volunteer bleed at 6 weeks. Total RNA was extracted from unfractionated whole blood. This entry comes from a study of human T cells and chemical hapten exposure. General study findings and limits: Unchanged with DPC sensitization were TCRs above 1 in 1000 frequency.

MiXCR, applied by TCRdb to the RACE reads, yields one record per CDR3 protein. The table shows some 81,000 distinct CDR3 sequences, with 8.5% to 9.5% occurring only once. Germline CDR1 reads ENHRY; CDR2 reads SYGVKD. V lost 4 bases to trimming and J lost 6 bases; unmatched junction nucleotides: 5. This CDR3 is 14 amino acids long. This TCR came from a female donor in good health. Some clones in this sample may be carry-over from other donors' samples. Sequencing used whole blood. This chain joins TRBV10-3 and TRBJ1-2, with TRBD1 identical over 10 bases. Here the CDR3 DNA reads TGTGCCATCAGTGCGGGACAGGGGCTGAATGGCTACACCTTC. Translation: CAISAGQGLNGYTF.